These 15 T cell receptor beta chains share one sample of origin, sequenced in a study of control samples from healthy donors and cancer patients. Sequencing used immunoSEQ multiplex PCR; TCRdb keeps in-frame clones, though not all of them. Altogether thousands of clones are present, 91% being singletons, with the ten largest covering around 20%. The sample consisted of PBMCs. These receptors originate from a man aged 60-69 years with colorectal cancer.

The chain has TRBV12-2 and TRBJ2-1; the DNA was not compared with TRBD2, the D call given in the table. TRBV12-2 is a listed pseudogene. The length of the CDR3 is 19 residues. The DNA of the CDR3 is TGTGCAAGTCGCTTAGCGAAGGGGCTAGCGGGGGTTTCCTACAATGAGCAGTTCTTC. This sequence encodes CASRLAKGLAGVSYNEQFF.

The chain uses TRBV10-3 and TRBJ2-2; TRBD2 might be the D (7 bases). Germline CDR1 ENHRY, CDR2 SYGVKD. V was cut by 7 bases and J by 6 bases, with 15 bases left in between. The CDR3 covers 14 residues. Here the CDR3 reads CAIKGGGTPGELFF. The CDR3 DNA sequence: TGTGCCATCAAAGGGGGGGGAACCCCCGGGGAGCTGTTTTTT.

The count of this clone is one. The rearrangement joins TRBV5-5 to TRBJ2-7; D might be TRBD2 (5 bases). CDR3 size: 13 residues. CDR1 SGHKS and CDR2 YYEKEE come from the germline V gene (reference sequence). V was clipped by 4 bases and J by 4 bases, with 12 bases between them. The CDR3 is CASSRPSGYEQYF. The CDR3 nucleotides are TGTGCCAGCAGCCGGCCGTCGGGATACGAGCAGTACTTC.

This sequence joins TRBV29-1 and TRBJ2-5; a weak D match, TRBD2 (7 bases). The CDR3 has 13 amino acids. Between the trimmed V and J ends, which lost 3 bases and 5 bases, there was a span of 13 bases. Per germline, CDR1 SQVTM and CDR2 ANQGSEA. The CDR3 sequence is CSVERGRGETQYF. The CDR3 nucleotides read TGCAGCGTTGAGCGGGGGCGCGGGGAGACCCAGTACTTC.

A remark on this clone: At the DNA level, this CDR3 is encoded by other sequences in the same sample as well. This chain links TRBV27 with TRBJ2-7; a possible D gene is TRBD2 (6 bases). CDR1 is MNHEY, CDR2 SMNVEV, per germline (reference sequence). V was trimmed by 3 bases and J by 2 bases, leaving 14 bases between them. The CDR3 loop spans 15 amino acids. The CDR3 bases are TGTGCCAGCAGTTTGAAGGGACTCGGAACCTACGAGCAGTACTTC. Its translation is CASSLKGLGTYEQYF.

The CDR3 DNA reads TGTGCCAGCTCGAAAGGAGGACAGGGGGACTATGGCTACACCTTC. Translating it yields CASSKGGQGDYGYTF. V is TRBV13 and J is TRBJ1-2, with TRBD1 matching 10 bases. V gave up 8 bases and J gave up 3 bases; unmatched junction bases: 9. The V gene's germline CDR1 is PRHDT and CDR2 FYEKMQ (reference sequence). This CDR3 comprises 15 residues.

This chain connects TRBV11-3 to TRBJ2-7; possibly TRBD1 for D (5 bases). With 3 bases removed from V and 5 bases from J, the gap between germline ends came to 11 bases. Germline loops: CDR1 SGHNT, CDR2 YENEEA. The CDR3 is made up of 13 amino acids. The DNA of the CDR3 is TGTGCCAGCAGCTTCTCCAGGGATCACGAGCAGTACTTC. Translated, it gives CASSFSRDHEQYF.

The chain joins TRBV10-3 to TRBJ2-5; a possible D gene is TRBD1 (5 bases). This CDR3 region has 15 residues. The germline gives CDR1 ENHRY, CDR2 SYGVKD. The ends were cut back, 4 bases at V and 1 base at J, with 13 bases in the middle. CDR3 amino acids: CAISGDSRFQETQYF. The CDR3 DNA follows: TGTGCCATCAGTGGTGACAGTCGATTCCAAGAGACCCAGTACTTC.

This clone was recorded a few times. The chain couples TRBV7-9 to TRBJ2-7; the D gene is possibly TRBD1 (5 bases). V lost 5 bases to trimming and J lost 4 bases, with 12 bases between them. The CDR3 loop spans 13 amino acids. Germline CDR1 reads SEHNR; CDR2 reads FQNEAQ (reference sequence). This CDR3 reads CASSLTESYEQYF. CDR3 nucleotides: TGTGCCAGCAGCCTGACAGAAAGTTACGAGCAGTACTTC.

Details on this clone: A junction boundary mismatches the germline segment, possibly from a read error. In DNA, the CDR3 is TGTGCCAGCAGCCTCCGGACAGAGACGGGTTTCGGTGGCCACACCTTC. It specifies CASSLRTETGFGGHTF. V is TRBV7-9 and J is TRBJ1-2; D is perhaps TRBD1 (6 bases). The CDR3 length is 16 residues. Germline values: CDR1 SEHNR, CDR2 FQNEAQ (reference sequence).

The chain uses TRBV23-1 and TRBJ1-6; possibly TRBD1 for D (6 bases). TRBV23-1 counts as an open reading frame of uncertain function. Trimming pared 6 bases from V and 1 base from J, leaving 19 bases between. CDR3 size: 18 residues. CDR3 DNA: TGCGCCAGCAGGTCGGGGGCGCGGAGGGGATCCTATAATTCACCCCTCCACTTT. The encoded protein is CASRSGARRGSYNSPLHF.

V and J are TRBV7-9 and TRBJ1-4; unclear D gene. Trimming pared 1 base from V and 6 bases from J, leaving 18 bases between. The CDR3 spans 17 residues. Germline V lookup: CDR1 SEHNR, CDR2 FQNEAQ (reference sequence). The CDR3, as DNA: TGTGCCAGCAGCTTAGTTGCCGGCCACCTATCGTATGAAAAACTGTTTTTT. Its translation is CASSLVAGHLSYEKLFF.

The chain links TRBV9 to TRBJ2-1; D is undetermined. The CDR3 loop spans 14 amino acids. Germline loops: CDR1 SGDLS, CDR2 YYNGEE. Trimming pared 1 base from V and 4 bases from J, leaving 9 bases between. CDR3 DNA sequence: TGTGCCAGCAGCGTACGTCCCTATTACAATGAGCAGTTCTTC. This encodes CASSVRPYYNEQFF. The whole variable domain, remainder taken from reference TRBV9 and TRBJ2-1, is DSGVTQTPKHLITATGQRVTLRCSPRSGDLSVYWYQQSLDQGLQFLIQYYNGEERAKGNILERFSAQQFPDLHSELNLSSLELGDSALYFCASSVRPYYNEQFFGPGTRLTVL.

The chain joins TRBV27 to TRBJ2-1; D perhaps matches TRBD2 (6 bases). Trimming cost V 5 bases and J 8 bases, with 22 bases left between them. Germline CDR1 is MNHEY and CDR2 is SMNVEV (reference sequence). There are 16 residues in the CDR3. For the CDR3, the DNA is TGTGCCAGCAGTCGGAGGACTATTCTACAGTTCGATGAGCAGTTCTTC. This encodes CASSRRTILQFDEQFF.

The J gene is TRBJ2-2, the V gene TRBV5-5, with D possibly TRBD1 on 5 matching bases. This CDR3 spans 16 amino acids. Germline CDR1 and CDR2: SGHKS and YYEKEE (reference sequence). V was clipped by 1 base and J by 4 bases, with 14 bases between them. CDR3 nucleotides: TGTGCCAGCAGCTTGTCGGAAGGGGCTGGCACCGGGGAGCTGTTTTTT. As protein: CASSLSEGAGTGELFF.